Shown below are 20 T cell receptor beta chains from a single sample sequenced in a study of CD4 T cells in relation to SARS-CoV-2 and coronaviruses. These receptors' targets are unknown. The unexposed donors gave CD4+ T cells in about 2010-2019, prior to COVID-19. Isolation of CD4+ T cells took place after less than 11 days in culture. Repertoires were generated with immunoSEQ multiplex PCR, while TCRdb's copy carries only in-frame clones and drops some. The table shows more than 20,000 clones, with around 76% occurring only once. Sequencing used CD4+ T cells from PBMCs, cultured in vitro. These receptors were collected from a human donor in good health.

The chain combines TRBV12-3 or TRBV12-4 with TRBJ1-1, with D perhaps TRBD1 (6 bases). The CDR3 sequence is 13 residues long. The germline V and J ends were trimmed by 0 bases and 9 bases, with 11 bases remaining between them. CDR3 nucleotide sequence: TGTGCCAGCAGTTTAGCGCTGGGGGCAAAAGCTTTCTTT. Its protein product is CASSLALGAKAFF.

The chain uses TRBV23-1 and TRBJ2-5; 7 positions agree with TRBD1. Being an ORF, TRBV23-1 has a function that is uncertain. The V gene end was trimmed by 3 bases and the J gene end by 0 bases; junction bases not matched to a gene: 4. This CDR3 spans 15 amino acids. CDR3 sequence: CASSQEQGYQETQYF. Here the CDR3 DNA reads TGCGCCAGCAGTCAGGAACAGGGGTACCAAGAGACCCAGTACTTC.

A single count supports this clone. The gene calls are TRBV6-5 and TRBJ2-1, with 7 bases fitting TRBD2. The trim removed 6 bases at V and 10 bases at J, leaving 9 bases unmatched. CDR1 is MNHEY, CDR2 SVGAGI, per germline. The CDR3 has 13 residues. CDR3 bases: TGTGCCAGCAGACTAACTAGCGTTAGAGAGCAGTTCTTC. Translated, it gives CASRLTSVREQFF.

The chain recombines TRBV29-1 with TRBJ1-3, with D perhaps TRBD1 (5 bases). Trimming took 3 bases from V and 8 from J, leaving 17 bases between them. Germline assignment: CDR1 SQVTM and CDR2 ANQGSEA. The CDR3 has 14 residues. CDR3 protein: CSVEGQGPGDTIYF. DNA of the CDR3: TGCAGCGTTGAGGGTCAGGGACCAGGAGACACCATATATTTT.

The chain joins TRBV7-6 to TRBJ1-1; no definite D call. V was cut by 2 bases and J by 5 bases, with 9 bases left in between. The germline gives CDR1 SGHVS, CDR2 FNYEAQ. This CDR3 has 13 amino acids. Here the CDR3 reads CASSLQGRTEAFF. CDR3 coding DNA: TGTGCCAGCAGCTTACAAGGGAGAACTGAAGCTTTCTTT.

The chain couples TRBV7-8 to TRBJ2-4, with a tentative D call TRBD2 (6 bases). V lost 4 bases to trimming and J lost 9 bases, with 19 bases between them. The CDR3 runs 15 residues. The germline V gene encodes CDR1 SGHVS and CDR2 FQNEAQ. CDR3 sequence (DNA): TGTGCCAGCAGCTCAAATACCGGGAGATCGGGCATTCAGTACTTC. This translates into CASSSNTGRSGIQYF.

The chain joins TRBV7-9 to TRBJ2-7; D is possibly TRBD2 (5 bases). Germline V lookup: CDR1 SEHNR, CDR2 FQNEAQ (reference sequence). The CDR3 consists of 13 residues. Between the trimmed V and J ends, which lost 3 bases and 4 bases, there was a span of 10 bases. The CDR3 DNA is TGTGCCAGCAGCTTCATCTCGGGGTACGAGCAGTACTTC. Its protein is CASSFISGYEQYF.

V is TRBV7-9 and J is TRBJ1-2; 10 bases fit TRBD1. Germline CDR1 and CDR2: SEHNR and FQNEAQ (reference sequence). The J segment lost 8 bases and the V segment lost 1 base, leaving 1 base of the junction unmatched. CDR3 length: 13 residues. CDR3 protein: CASSLGDRGGYTF. CDR3 coding DNA: TGTGCCAGCAGCTTAGGGGACAGGGGAGGCTACACCTTC.

This CDR3 reads CASSYSHSNQPQHF. As DNA, the CDR3 is TGTGCCAGCAGTTACTCTCACAGCAATCAGCCCCAGCATTTT. J is TRBJ1-5 and V is TRBV6-5; the D is unclear. This CDR3 comprises 14 residues. CDR1 and CDR2 from the germline V gene are MNHEY and SVGAGI. V dropped 0 bases and J dropped 1 base, with 4 bases sitting between them.

The chain uses TRBV6-6 and TRBJ1-2; no definite D call. Germline V CDR1 and CDR2: MNHNY, SVGAGI (reference sequence). Deletions cut 5 bases from V and 1 base from J, with 17 bases between. The CDR3 loop spans 16 amino acids. The CDR3 protein is CASSTRLGGSNYGYTF. CDR3 coding DNA: TGTGCCAGCAGTACCAGGTTAGGAGGGAGTAACTATGGCTACACCTTC.

The chain recombines TRBV20-1 with TRBJ2-1; 12 nucleotides agree with TRBD2. The CDR3 length is 17 residues. J lost 2 bases, V lost 3 bases, and 8 bases had no gene match. Germline-derived CDR1 and CDR2 are DFQATT and SNEGSKA (reference sequence). The CDR3 loop is CSASPGLAGTAYNEQFF. Written as DNA, the CDR3 is TGCAGTGCTAGTCCAGGACTAGCGGGAACAGCCTACAATGAGCAGTTCTTC.

The gene calls are TRBV19 and TRBJ1-1; maybe TRBD1 (5 bases). Trimming removed 1 base at V and 2 bases at J, with 11 bases between. The CDR3 contains 15 residues. The germline V gene encodes CDR1 LNHDA and CDR2 SQIVND (reference sequence). The CDR3, as DNA: TGTGCCAGTAGTATAGGAGGCGGGGCCAACACTGAAGCTTTCTTT. Translation gives CASSIGGGANTEAFF. The whole variable domain, filled in from reference TRBV19 and TRBJ1-1, reads DGGITQSPKYLFRKEGQNVTLSCEQNLNHDAMYWYRQDPGQGLRLIYYSQIVNDFQKGDIAEGYSVSREKKESFPLTVTSAQKNPTAFYLCASSIGGGANTEAFFGQGTRLTVV.

The table lists this clone with a few counts. This chain uses TRBV7-2 with TRBJ2-1, with 7 bases identical to TRBD2. The CDR3 totals 15 residues. The germline V gene encodes CDR1 SGHTA and CDR2 FQGNSA. With 3 bases clipped from V and 5 bases from J, the junction kept 7 bases outside the gene matches. The CDR3 DNA reads TGTGCCAGCAGCTTCGTAGCGGGCGCGAACAATGAGCAGTTCTTC. Protein: CASSFVAGANNEQFF.

The chain couples TRBV3-1 (or the pseudogene TRBV3-2) to TRBJ2-5; no clear D. Germline V gene sequence: CDR1 LGHDT, CDR2 YNNKEL (reference sequence). The CDR3 spans 12 residues. Trimming stripped 1 base from V and 4 bases from J, with 4 bases between. The CDR3 is CASSQVRETQYF. The CDR3 coding sequence is TGTGCCAGCAGCCAAGTTCGAGAGACCCAGTACTTC.

The chain links TRBV5-1 to TRBJ1-3; TRBD1 matches at 7 bases. Trimming removed 4 bases from V and 8 bases from J; junction bases left unmatched: 9. The V gene's germline CDR1 is SGHRS and CDR2 YFSETQ. This CDR3 is built from 14 residues. The DNA for the CDR3 is TGCGCCAGCAGCGTTGACAGGGTTCAAGACACCATATATTTT. It encodes CASSVDRVQDTIYF.

V usage is TRBV6-1 and J usage is TRBJ2-3, with 12 nucleotides matching TRBD1. The J segment lost 4 bases and the V segment lost 1 base, leaving 3 bases of the junction unmatched. There are 16 residues in the CDR3. Germline V gene lookup returns CDR1 MNHNS and CDR2 SASEGT. CDR3 DNA sequence: TGTGCCAGCAGTGAAGTCGGGACAGGGGGCCCAGATACGCAGTATTTT. It yields the protein CASSEVGTGGPDTQYF.

The chain has TRBV13 and TRBJ2-3; possible D gene TRBD2, 5 bases. The CDR3 is 14 amino acids. Trimming removed 3 bases at V and 4 bases at J, with 11 bases between. Germline lookup yields CDR1 PRHDT and CDR2 FYEKMQ (reference sequence). CDR3 region: CASSLLAGADTQYF. The CDR3 DNA reads as TGTGCCAGCAGCTTGCTAGCCGGGGCAGATACGCAGTATTTT.

The chain uses TRBV5-4 and TRBJ1-1; D remains unclear. CDR3 length: 14 amino acids. Per the germline V gene, CDR1 is SGHNT and CDR2 is YYREEE (reference sequence). The ends were cut back, 0 bases at V and 1 base at J, with 7 bases in the middle. The CDR3: CASSLGSPNTEAFF. CDR3 nucleotides: TGTGCCAGCAGCTTGGGCTCCCCGAACACTGAAGCTTTCTTT. Full variable domain (remainder filled in from reference TRBV5-4 and TRBJ1-1): ETGVTQSPTHLIKTRGQQVTLRCSSQSGHNTVSWYQQALGQGPQFIFQYYREEENGRGNFPPRFSGLQFPNYSSELNVNALELDDSALYLCASSLGSPNTEAFFGQGTRLTVV.

The sample holds a few counts of this clone. The chain joins TRBV28 to TRBJ1-3, with D possibly being TRBD1 (6 bases). V shed 6 bases and J shed 0 bases, with 15 bases lying between them. Germline-derived CDR1 and CDR2 are MDHEN and SYDVKM. CDR3 length: 16 amino acids. The CDR3 DNA sequence: TGTGCCAGCAGCCCAATCGGGACATCCTCTGGAAACACCATATATTTT. It yields the protein CASSPIGTSSGNTIYF.

This clone occurred once. The chain employs TRBV19 and TRBJ1-5; D call uncertain. Germline V gene sequence: CDR1 LNHDA, CDR2 SQIVND (reference sequence). V lost 7 bases, J lost 1 base, and 8 bases lay in between. This CDR3 has 13 amino acids. The CDR3 sequence: CASMYGSNQPQHF. The DNA for the CDR3 is TGTGCCAGTATGTATGGCAGCAATCAGCCCCAGCATTTT.